Below are 14 T cell receptor beta chains sequenced from a single sample in a study of regulatory T cells in long-lasting Graves disease (TCRdb year 2021). The library came from multiplex PCR. This sample was sequenced with an Illumina HiSeq 4000. To build TCR beta libraries, CDR3 regions were amplified by Arm-PCR using iRepertoire HTBI primers. The raw public reads went through TCRdb reprocessing: fastp at Q25, MiXCR clone calling, in-frame beta chains kept. Rows are combined by CDR3 protein, so each entry shows the most common genes and DNA. The sample yields about 430,000 distinct CDR3 sequences; 20% to 25% were counted once. The ten largest clones represent 13% to 15% of the sample. Read against the paper, the sample's time point label means: persistent/refractory GD, antithyroid drugs over 5 years with positive TRAb. RNA was extracted from PBMCs in TRIzol for both TCR sequencing and RNA sequencing.

The sample in question was peripheral blood mononuclear cells (PBMCs), obtained when the disease was refractory, from a patient treated with antithyroid drugs. The source of these receptors is a female donor with Graves disease.

This clonotype was detected many times. The rearrangement links TRBV27 to TRBJ2-5; TRBD1 agrees at 7 bases. Unmatched junction bases numbered 8, after V lost 8 bases and J lost 5 bases. This CDR3 has 13 amino acids. Germline CDR1 is MNHEY and CDR2 is SMNVEV (reference sequence). DNA of the CDR3: TGTGCCAGCTGGCCGACAGGGTCGGAGACCCAGTACTTC. Amino acid sequence: CASWPTGSETQYF.

This clonotype was detected many times. The chain carries TRBV28 and TRBJ1-2; 7 positions agree with TRBD1. This CDR3 region has 14 residues. The germline gives CDR1 MDHEN, CDR2 SYDVKM. J gave up 5 bases and V 6 bases, and 9 bases lay outside the gene matches. This chain's CDR3 is CASRRSQGGYGYTF. CDR3 bases: TGTGCCAGCAGGCGGTCCCAGGGGGGGTATGGCTACACCTTC.

The chain has TRBV29-1 and TRBJ2-3; D ambiguous. This CDR3 is built from 10 residues. V dropped 5 bases and J dropped 5 bases, with 5 bases sitting between them. CDR1 is SQVTM and CDR2 is ANQGSEA in the germline V gene. CDR3 loop: CSVRRDTQYF. CDR3 DNA: TGCAGCGTTCGGAGAGATACGCAGTATTTT.

The chain employs TRBV6-1 and TRBJ2-1, with 10 bases lining up with TRBD2. The J segment lost 4 bases and the V segment lost 1 base, leaving 1 base of the junction unmatched. The CDR3 runs 15 residues. Per germline, CDR1 MNHNS and CDR2 SASEGT. CDR3 region: CASSEGTSGYNEQFF. The CDR3 DNA reads TGTGCCAGCAGTGAAGGGACTAGCGGATACAATGAGCAGTTCTTC.

This clonotype was found a few times. This sequence joins TRBV25-1 and TRBJ1-1; D perhaps matches TRBD1 (6 bases). With 3 bases removed from V and 1 base from J, the gap between germline ends came to 9 bases. CDR3 length equals 14 residues. The V gene's germline CDR1 is MGHDK and CDR2 SYGVNS. The CDR3 bases are TGTGCCAGCAGTGATGGACAGACGAACACTGAAGCTTTCTTT. It translates to CASSDGQTNTEAFF.

This clonotype has a handful of counts. This chain joins TRBV27 and TRBJ2-7; the D call may be TRBD1 or TRBD2 (5 bases each). The CDR3 has 14 amino acids. V gave up 9 bases and J gave up 3 bases, with 18 bases separating them. Germline CDR1 reads MNHEY; CDR2 reads SMNVEV (reference sequence). CDR3: CASSAGAGFYEQYF. The CDR3 region has the DNA TGTGCCAGTTCCGCCGGGGCAGGGTTCTACGAGCAGTACTTC.

This clonotype was observed many times. The gene calls are TRBV7-2 and TRBJ1-2; 8 bases are shared with TRBD1. The CDR3 spans 12 residues. CDR1 and CDR2 from the germline V gene are SGHTA and FQGNSA. J was trimmed by 4 bases and V by 11 bases; bases with no gene match: 6. The CDR3 DNA sequence: TGTGCCTCCGGACAGGGACGCTATGGCTACACCTTC. It encodes CASGQGRYGYTF.

The sample holds many counts of this clonotype. The chain joins TRBV2 to TRBJ2-2; TRBD2 aligns across 8 bases. Germline CDR1 SNHLY, CDR2 FYNNEI. J was trimmed by 0 bases and V by 7 bases; bases with no gene match: 1. The CDR3 sequence is 14 residues long. The CDR3 DNA is TGTGCCAGCAAGCGGGAGCCGAACACCGGGGAGCTGTTTTTT. It translates to CASKREPNTGELFF.

The rearrangement links TRBV19 to TRBJ1-2, with TRBD1 matching 10 bases. Germline CDR1 and CDR2: LNHDA and SQIVND (reference sequence). Unmatched junction bases numbered 11, after V lost 5 bases and J lost 14 bases. The CDR3 is 13 amino acids. CDR3 sequence reads: CASSPTGTGVSTF. CDR3 sequence (DNA): TGTGCCAGTAGTCCTACCGGGACAGGGGTGTCGACCTTC.

The rearrangement joins TRBV28 to TRBJ2-7, with D possibly being TRBD2 (6 bases). Germline V gene sequence: CDR1 MDHEN, CDR2 SYDVKM. Between the trimmed V and J ends, which lost 4 bases and 4 bases, there was a span of 14 bases. This CDR3 contains 14 residues. The CDR3 reads CASSSLGRGYEQYF. Written as DNA, the CDR3 is TGTGCCAGCAGTTCCCTCGGTCGGGGGTACGAGCAGTACTTC.

This clonotype came up many times. The chain links TRBV29-1 to TRBJ2-7; no clear D gene. V lost 3 bases and J lost 3, with 15 bases in between. CDR1 and CDR2 (germline): SQVTM, ANQGSEA. The CDR3 is 14 amino acids. The CDR3: CSVDTPGSVYEQYF. In DNA form, the CDR3 reads TGCAGCGTTGACACGCCGGGCAGCGTCTACGAGCAGTACTTC.

This clonotype has ten or more counts. The chain combines TRBV28 with TRBJ1-1, with 8 nucleotides matching TRBD1. V trimming: 6 bases; J trimming: 8 bases; junction bases outside the gene matches: 5. The CDR3 runs 12 residues. Germline values: CDR1 MDHEN, CDR2 SYDVKM. The DNA of the CDR3 is TGTGCCAGCAGAGACCGGACAGGGGAAGCTTTCTTT. Translating it yields CASRDRTGEAFF.

A few counts support this clonotype. The CDR3 reads CASSYGLAVDEQYF. DNA of the CDR3: TGTGCCAGCAGTTACGGACTAGCGGTCGACGAGCAGTACTTC. The J gene is TRBJ2-7, the V gene TRBV6-2 or TRBV6-3, with 10 nucleotides matching TRBD2. Germline V gene sequence: CDR1 MNHEY, CDR2 SVGEGT. V dropped 2 bases and J dropped 5; count of bases not matched to a gene: 3. CDR3 length: 14 residues.

This clonotype has at least ten counts. The chain has TRBV6-1 and TRBJ1-5; no reliable D call. Looked up from germline, CDR1 is MNHNS and CDR2 is SASEGT. The V end was cut by 3 bases, the J end by 2 bases, with 14 bases between. The CDR3 is 16 amino acids. The CDR3 DNA is TGTGCCAGCAGTGACGCGGTCATTAGGGGCAATCAGCCCCAGCATTTT. Translated: CASSDAVIRGNQPQHF.